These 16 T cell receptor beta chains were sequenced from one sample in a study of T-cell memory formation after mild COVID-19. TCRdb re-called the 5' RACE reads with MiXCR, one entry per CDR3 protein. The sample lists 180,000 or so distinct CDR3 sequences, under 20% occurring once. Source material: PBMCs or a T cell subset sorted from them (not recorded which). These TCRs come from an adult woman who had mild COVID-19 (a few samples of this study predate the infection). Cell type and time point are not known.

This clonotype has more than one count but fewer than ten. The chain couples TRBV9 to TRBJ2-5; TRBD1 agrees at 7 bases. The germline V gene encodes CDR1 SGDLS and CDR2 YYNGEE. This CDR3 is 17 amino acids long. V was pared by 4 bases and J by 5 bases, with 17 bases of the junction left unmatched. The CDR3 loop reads CASSPTQGLWREETQYF. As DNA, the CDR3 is TGTGCCAGCAGCCCAACACAGGGGTTGTGGCGAGAGGAGACCCAGTACTTC.

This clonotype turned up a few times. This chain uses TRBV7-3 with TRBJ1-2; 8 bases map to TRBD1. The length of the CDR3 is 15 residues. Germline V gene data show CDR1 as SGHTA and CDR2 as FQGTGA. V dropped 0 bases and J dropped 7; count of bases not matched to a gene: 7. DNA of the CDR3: TGTGCCAGCAGCTTAACGGCAGGGGGCTCTTTTGGCTACACCTTC. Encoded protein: CASSLTAGGSFGYTF.

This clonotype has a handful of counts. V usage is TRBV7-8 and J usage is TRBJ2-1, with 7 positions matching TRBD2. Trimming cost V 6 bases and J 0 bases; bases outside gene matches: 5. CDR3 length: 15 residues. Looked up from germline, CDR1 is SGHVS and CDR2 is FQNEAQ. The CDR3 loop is CASRSSGNSYNEQFF. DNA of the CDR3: TGTGCCAGCAGGTCCAGCGGGAACTCCTACAATGAGCAGTTCTTC. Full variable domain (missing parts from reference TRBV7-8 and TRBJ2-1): GAGVSQSPRYKVAKRGQDVALRCDPISGHVSLFWYQQALGQGPEFLTYFQNEAQLDKSGLPSDRFFAERPEGSVSTLKIQRTQQEDSAVYLCASRSSGNSYNEQFFGPGTRLTVL.

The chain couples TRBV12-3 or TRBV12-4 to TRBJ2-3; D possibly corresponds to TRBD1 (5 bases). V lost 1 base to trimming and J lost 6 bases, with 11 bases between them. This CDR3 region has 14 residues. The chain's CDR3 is CASSLDQGWDTQYF. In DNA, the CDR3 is TGTGCCAGCAGTTTAGACCAGGGCTGGGATACGCAGTATTTT.

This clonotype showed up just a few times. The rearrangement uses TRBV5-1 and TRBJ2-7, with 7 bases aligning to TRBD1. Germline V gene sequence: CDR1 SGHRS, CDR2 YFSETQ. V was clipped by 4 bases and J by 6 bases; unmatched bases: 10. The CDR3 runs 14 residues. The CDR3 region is CASSPRDRMGEQYF. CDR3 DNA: TGCGCCAGCAGCCCCCGGGACAGAATGGGCGAGCAGTACTTC.

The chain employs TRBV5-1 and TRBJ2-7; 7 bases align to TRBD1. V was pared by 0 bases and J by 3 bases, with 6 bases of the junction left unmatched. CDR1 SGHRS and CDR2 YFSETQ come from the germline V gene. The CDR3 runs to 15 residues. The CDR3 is CASSLGSGQFYEQYF. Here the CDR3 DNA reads TGCGCCAGCAGCTTGGGGTCGGGACAGTTCTACGAGCAGTACTTC.

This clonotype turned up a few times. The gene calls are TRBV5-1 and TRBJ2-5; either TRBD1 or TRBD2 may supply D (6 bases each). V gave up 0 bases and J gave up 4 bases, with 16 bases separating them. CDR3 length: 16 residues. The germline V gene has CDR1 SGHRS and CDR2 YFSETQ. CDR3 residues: CASSLARGPQRETQYF. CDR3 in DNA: TGCGCCAGCAGCTTGGCCCGGGGGCCGCAACGAGAGACCCAGTACTTC.

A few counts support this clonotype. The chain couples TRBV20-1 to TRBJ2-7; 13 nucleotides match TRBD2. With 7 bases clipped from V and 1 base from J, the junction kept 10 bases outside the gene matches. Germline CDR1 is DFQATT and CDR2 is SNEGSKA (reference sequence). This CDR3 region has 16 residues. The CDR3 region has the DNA TGCAGTGGGACTAGCGGGAGACTATTAGAATCCTACGAGCAGTACTTC. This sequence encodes CSGTSGRLLESYEQYF.

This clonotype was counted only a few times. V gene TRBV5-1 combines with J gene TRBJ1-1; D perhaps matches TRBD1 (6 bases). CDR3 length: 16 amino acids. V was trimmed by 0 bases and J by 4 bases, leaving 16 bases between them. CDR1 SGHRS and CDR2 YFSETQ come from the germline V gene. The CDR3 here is CASSLGSSRGGTEAFF. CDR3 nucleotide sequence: TGCGCCAGCAGCTTGGGGTCGTCCAGGGGAGGCACTGAAGCTTTCTTT.

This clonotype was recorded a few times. The CDR3 reads CSASQGEVYEQYF. CDR3 coding DNA: TGCAGTGCTAGCCAGGGGGAAGTCTACGAGCAGTACTTC. The J gene is TRBJ2-7, the V gene TRBV20-1; TRBD1 aligns across 7 bases. Unmatched junction bases numbered 5, after V lost 3 bases and J lost 3 bases. CDR1 is DFQATT and CDR2 is SNEGSKA in the germline V gene (reference sequence). The length of the CDR3 is 13 residues.

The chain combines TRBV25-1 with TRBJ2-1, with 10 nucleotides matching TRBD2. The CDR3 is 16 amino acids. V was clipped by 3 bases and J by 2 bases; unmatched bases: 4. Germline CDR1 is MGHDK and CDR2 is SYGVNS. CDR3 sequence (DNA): TGTGCCAGCAGTGATTCTAGCGGGAGCGCCTACAATGAGCAGTTCTTC. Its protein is CASSDSSGSAYNEQFF.

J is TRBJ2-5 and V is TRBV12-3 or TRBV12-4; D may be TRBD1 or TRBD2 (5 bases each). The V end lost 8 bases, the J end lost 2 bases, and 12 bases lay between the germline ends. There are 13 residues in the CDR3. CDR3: CASGPGRQETQYF. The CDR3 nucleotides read TGTGCCAGCGGTCCGGGGCGTCAAGAGACCCAGTACTTC.

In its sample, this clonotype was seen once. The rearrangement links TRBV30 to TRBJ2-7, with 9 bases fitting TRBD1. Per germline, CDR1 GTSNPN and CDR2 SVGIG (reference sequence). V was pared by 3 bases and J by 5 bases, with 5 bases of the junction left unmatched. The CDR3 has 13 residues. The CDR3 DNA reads TGTGCCTGGAGAGGGGACAGGGTCAACGAGCAGTACTTC. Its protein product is CAWRGDRVNEQYF. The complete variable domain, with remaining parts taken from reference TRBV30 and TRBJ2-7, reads SQTIHQWPATLVQPVGSPLSLECTVEGTSNPNLYWYRQAAGRGLQLLFYSVGIGQISSEVPQNLSASRPQDRQFILSSKKLLLSDSGFYLCAWRGDRVNEQYFGPGTRLTVT.

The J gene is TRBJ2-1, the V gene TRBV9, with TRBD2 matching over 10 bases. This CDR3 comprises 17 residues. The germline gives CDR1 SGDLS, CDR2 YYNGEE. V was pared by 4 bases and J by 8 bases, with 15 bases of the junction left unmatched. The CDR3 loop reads CASSTDPGLAGADEQFF. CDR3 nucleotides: TGTGCCAGCAGCACCGATCCTGGGCTAGCGGGAGCCGATGAGCAGTTCTTC.

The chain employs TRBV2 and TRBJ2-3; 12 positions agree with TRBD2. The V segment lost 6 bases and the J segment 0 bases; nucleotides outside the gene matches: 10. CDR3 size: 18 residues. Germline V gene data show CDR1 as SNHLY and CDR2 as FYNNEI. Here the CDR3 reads CASRLTSGGPGSTDTQYF. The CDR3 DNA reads TGTGCCAGCAGATTGACTAGCGGGGGCCCGGGGAGCACAGATACGCAGTATTTT.

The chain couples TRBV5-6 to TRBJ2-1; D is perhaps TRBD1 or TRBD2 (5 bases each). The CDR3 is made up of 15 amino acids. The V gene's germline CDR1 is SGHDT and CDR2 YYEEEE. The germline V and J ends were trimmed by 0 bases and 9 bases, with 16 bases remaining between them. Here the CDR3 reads CASSLEHRDGSEQFF. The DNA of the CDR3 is TGTGCCAGCAGCTTGGAACACCGGGACGGCTCTGAGCAGTTCTTC.